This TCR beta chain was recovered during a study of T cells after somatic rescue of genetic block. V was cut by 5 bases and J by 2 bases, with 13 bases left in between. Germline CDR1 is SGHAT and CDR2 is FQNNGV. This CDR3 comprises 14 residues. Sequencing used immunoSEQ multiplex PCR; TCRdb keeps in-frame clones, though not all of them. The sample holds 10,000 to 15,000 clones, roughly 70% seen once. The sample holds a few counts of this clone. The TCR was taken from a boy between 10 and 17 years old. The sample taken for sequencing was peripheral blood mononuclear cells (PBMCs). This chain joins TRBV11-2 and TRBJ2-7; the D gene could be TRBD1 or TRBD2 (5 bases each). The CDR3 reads CASSARDPAYEQYF. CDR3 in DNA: TGTGCCAGCAGCGCCCGGGACCCAGCCTACGAGCAGTACTTC.